A single sample is the source of the 9 T cell receptor beta chains below, sequenced in a study of T-cell reconstitution after alpha-beta-depleted transplantation in children (dated by TCRdb to the mid-2010s). Reading the label with the study, this specimen's treatment or condition is: allogeneic hematopoietic cell transplantation with graft depleted of TCRalphabeta T cells and CD19 B cells. The receptor library was made with PCR. The instrument given in TCRdb is Illumina HiSeq 2500. TCR library preparation used molecular barcoding, with unique molecular identifiers applied to normalize quantification of the TCRbeta repertoire. The raw public reads went through TCRdb reprocessing: fastp at Q25, MiXCR clone calling, in-frame beta chains kept. When rows share a CDR3 protein, they turn into one entry using the most common DNA and genes. Within this sample are approximately 230,000 distinct CDR3 sequences, with over 20% of them counted one time only. 2.6% of the sample comes from the top ten.

The input for sequencing was PBMCs, taken before TCRalphabeta/CD19-depleted stem cell transplant. The source of these receptors is a girl aged 2 to 9 with Fanconi anemia, due to receive a stem cell transplant.

This clonotype occurred once. The chain has TRBV18 and TRBJ2-5; 10 bases are shared with TRBD2. Germline V lookup: CDR1 KGHSH, CDR2 LQKENI. The CDR3 loop spans 15 amino acids. V was pared by 6 bases and J by 2 bases, with 6 bases of the junction left unmatched. DNA for the CDR3: TGTGCCAGCTCGGCTAGCGGGAGTTGGCAAGAGACCCAGTACTTC. It translates to CASSASGSWQETQYF.

In this sample, this clonotype turned up many times. The chain recombines TRBV10-3 with TRBJ2-3; TRBD1 agrees at 9 bases. This CDR3 is 17 amino acids long. CDR1 is ENHRY and CDR2 is SYGVKD in the germline V gene. Trimming removed 2 bases from V and 3 bases from J; junction bases left unmatched: 9. CDR3 in amino acids: CAISENAGTGRTDTQYF. The DNA for the CDR3 is TGTGCCATCAGTGAGAATGCCGGGACAGGGAGGACAGATACGCAGTATTTT.

This chain uses TRBV20-1 with TRBJ1-2; D may be TRBD1 (5 bases). This CDR3 is 13 amino acids long. V lost 1 base, J lost 6 bases, and 12 bases lay in between. Germline CDR1 is DFQATT and CDR2 is SNEGSKA (reference sequence). CDR3 in DNA: TGCAGTGCTAGAGGGAGGGGTTACCATGGCTACACCTTC. It codes for CSARGRGYHGYTF.

This clonotype was counted at least ten times. The V gene is TRBV12-3 or TRBV12-4, the J gene TRBJ1-1, with TRBD1 matching 9 bases. After removal of 5 bases from V and 3 bases from J, the junction contained 4 bases not matched to a gene. The CDR3 loop spans 14 amino acids. DNA for the CDR3: TGTGCCAGCAGTGATGACAGGGGGTACACTGAAGCTTTCTTT. Residues: CASSDDRGYTEAFF.

CDR3 sequence reads: CASSYVANQPQHF. CDR3 nucleotides: TGTGCCAGCAGTTACGTCGCAAATCAGCCCCAGCATTTT. This sequence joins TRBV6-6 and TRBJ1-5; D uncertain. CDR3 length equals 13 residues. V was shortened by 2 bases and J by 4 bases, with 6 bases between the two germline ends. Germline CDR1 and CDR2: MNHNY and SVGAGI (reference sequence).

This clonotype was counted at least ten times. V and J are TRBV5-1 and TRBJ2-1; D may correspond to TRBD1 or TRBD2 (6 bases each). Germline CDR1 SGHRS, CDR2 YFSETQ. The V gene lost 0 bases and the J gene lost 4 bases, with 11 bases spanning the gap. This CDR3 region has 15 residues. This CDR3 is CASSLVGGPYNEQFF. The CDR3 DNA is TGCGCCAGCAGCTTGGTAGGGGGGCCTTACAATGAGCAGTTCTTC. Variable domain in full (rest from reference TRBV5-1 and TRBJ2-1): KAGVTQTPRYLIKTRGQQVTLSCSPISGHRSVSWYQQTPGQGLQFLFEYFSETQRNKGNFPGRFSGRQFSNSRSEMNVSTLELGDSALYLCASSLVGGPYNEQFFGPGTRLTVL.

This clonotype has at least ten counts. CDR3 DNA: TGTGCCACCAGCAGAGGCCGGGACGGTAATGAAAAACTGTTTTTT. This codes for CATSRGRDGNEKLFF. This chain connects TRBV15 to TRBJ1-4, with D possibly TRBD1 on 5 matching bases. Germline V gene data show CDR1 as LNHNV and CDR2 as YYDKDF (reference sequence). This CDR3 is built from 15 residues. V shed 1 base and J shed 4 bases, with 10 bases lying between them.

This clonotype was detected ten times or more. The V gene is TRBV20-1, the J gene TRBJ2-3; 9 nucleotides line up with TRBD2. CDR1 and CDR2 (germline): DFQATT, SNEGSKA (reference sequence). The CDR3 is 16 amino acids. Losses at the gene ends were 2 bases for V and 1 base for J; bases not matched to a gene: 7. The CDR3 protein is CSARRSSGDRTDTQYF. Written as DNA, the CDR3 is TGCAGTGCTAGACGGTCTAGCGGGGATCGCACAGATACGCAGTATTTT.

J is TRBJ2-4 and V is TRBV7-6; the match to TRBD2 covers 7 bases. The germline CDR1 and CDR2 sequences are SGHVS and FNYEAQ. Trimming took 1 base from V and 4 from J; bases not matched to a gene: 10. The CDR3 is 17 amino acids. The CDR3 DNA sequence: TGTGCCAGCAGCTTAGAGGACGGCAGCGGGGCTAAAAACATTCAGTACTTC. It is translated as CASSLEDGSGAKNIQYF.